This TCR beta chain came from a study of siplizumab effects on memory and regulatory T cells. Study-wide points: Only a minor fraction of alloreactive clones mapped to unstimulated subsets. It seemed that naive T cells were more diverse than memory cells and were major contributors to the alloresponse. Treg origin accounted for an average of 68.8% of mappable alloreactive CD4+ clones with siplizumab and over 25% in controls.

Per individual sample, around 9.1 x 10^4 TCR templates were assayed. Method: immunoSEQ multiplex PCR; TCRdb's copy keeps in-frame clones and lacks some. The sample has approximately 120,000 clones, roughly nine tenths seen once. Per the germline V gene, CDR1 is MNHNS and CDR2 is SASEGT. V was cut by 3 bases and J by 3 bases, with 15 bases left in between. This CDR3 is built from 15 residues. Regarding this clone: Its specificity is not known.

The sequenced sample was Tregs sorted from blood. V and J are TRBV6-1 and TRBJ2-7; D might be TRBD1 (5 bases). The receptor comes from a human donor in good health. CDR3 sequence: CASSDRANPYYEQYF. The CDR3 DNA is TGTGCCAGCAGTGACAGGGCCAACCCCTACTACGAGCAGTACTTC.